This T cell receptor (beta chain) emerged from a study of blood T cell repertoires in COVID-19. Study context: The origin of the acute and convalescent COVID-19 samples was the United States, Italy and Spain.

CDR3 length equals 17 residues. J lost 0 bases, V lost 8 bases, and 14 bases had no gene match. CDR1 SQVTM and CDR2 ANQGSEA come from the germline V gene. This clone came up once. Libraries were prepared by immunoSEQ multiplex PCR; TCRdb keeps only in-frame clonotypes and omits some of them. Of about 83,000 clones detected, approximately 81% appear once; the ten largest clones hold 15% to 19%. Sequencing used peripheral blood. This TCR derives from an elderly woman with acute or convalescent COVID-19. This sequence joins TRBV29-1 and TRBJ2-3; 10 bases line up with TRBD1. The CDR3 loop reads CSSTAGTGASSTDTQYF. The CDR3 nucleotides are TGCAGCTCAACCGCCGGGACAGGGGCTTCTAGCACAGATACGCAGTATTTT.